Listed below are T cell receptor beta chains from one sample, sequenced in a study of glioma-infiltrating T cells. TCRdb called the multiplex PCR reads again in MiXCR, with one record for every CDR3 protein. Altogether 300,000 to 450,000 distinct CDR3 sequences are present, about 40% being singletons, with the ten largest covering about 12%. Sequenced input: glioma tissue, nonneoplastic brain tissue, or PBMCs (not recorded which). Receptors originate from a human donor with low-grade glioma or glioblastoma, undergoing nonglioma brain surgery, or in good health (not recorded which). The CDR3 runs from the conserved cysteine through the conserved F or W. Each record gives: J gene, V gene, D gene, clone size, CDR3 DNA, CDR3 protein. The D gene is left open where the match is weak. Not all rows give a size; the values are once, few, many and, for expanded clones, a class.

>TRBJ2-2|TRBV10-3|TRBD1|NA
TGTGCCATCAGTGAGCCGGGACAGCCAAACACCGGGGAGCTGTTTTTT
CAISEPGQPNTGELFF
>TRBJ1-5|TRBV6-1|NA|NA
TGTGCCAGCAGTGAATTTACAGCGAATCAGCCCCAGCATTTT
CASSEFTANQPQHF
>TRBJ2-3|TRBV28|TRBD2|many
TGTGCCAGCAGCCCTGGGCGGGGGACAGATACGCAGTATTTT
CASSPGRGTDTQYF
>TRBJ1-5|TRBV27|NA|few
TGTGCCAGCAGTTTCCTATCTGGGGATCAGCCCCAGCATTTT
CASSFLSGDQPQHF
>TRBJ1-1|TRBV6-2/TRBV6-3|TRBD1|few
TGTGCCAGCACCCAACTCCGGGTGGACAGGGCTAACACTGAAGCTTTCTTT
CASTQLRVDRANTEAFF
>TRBJ1-4|TRBV29-1|NA|NA
TGCAGCGTTGGCTGGGGCCTAGCTAATGAAAAACTGTTTTTT
CSVGWGLANEKLFF
>TRBJ1-3|TRBV28|TRBD1|few
TGTGCCAGCAGTTTACCCGGGACAGGGGTATCGTATGGAAACACCATATATTTT
CASSLPGTGVSYGNTIYF
>TRBJ2-3|TRBV3-1|NA|NA
TGTGCCAGCAGCCAAAACCCGGGAGTAACAGATACGCAGTATTTT
CASSQNPGVTDTQYF
>TRBJ1-3|TRBV7-6|NA|few
TGTGCCAGCAGCGGGATAGGGGGGGATGGAAACACCATATATTTT
CASSGIGGDGNTIYF
>TRBJ2-6|TRBV4-1|NA|NA
TGCGCCAGCAGCCCTACCGCCGCGAGACTGTCTGGGGCCAACGTCCTGACTTTC
CASSPTAARLSGANVLTF
>TRBJ2-7|TRBV27|TRBD1|NA
TGTGCCAGCTCACCCGTGGGACAGGGCTACGAGAAGTACTTC
CASSPVGQGYEKYF
>TRBJ1-1|TRBV27|NA|many
TGTGCCAGCAGACAGACAGACCCTTCGAACACTGAAGCTTTCTTT
CASRQTDPSNTEAFF
>TRBJ1-2|TRBV7-8|NA|NA
TGTGCCAGCAGCTTAGCGCTAAGGGACCTCACTAACTATGGCTACACCTTC
CASSLALRDLTNYGYTF
>TRBJ2-1|TRBV20-1|TRBD2|NA
TGCAGTGCTGTAGGACTAGTTACGCTCTTAGGGCAGTTCTTC
CSAVGLVTLLGQFF
>TRBJ2-1|TRBV20-1|NA|many
TGCAGGCCAACTAGAAACAATGAGCAGTTCTTC
CRPTRNNEQFF
>TRBJ2-5|TRBV20-1|TRBD1|many
TGCAGTGCTAGGACTGACAGGGTTCAAGAGACCCAGTACTTC
CSARTDRVQETQYF
>TRBJ2-7|TRBV20-1|NA|many
TGCAGTGCTAGCGGGAGAAACTACGAGCAGTACTTC
CSASGRNYEQYF
>TRBJ1-2|TRBV20-1|NA|NA
TGCAGTGCTAGAGATACAGGAGCTAACTATGGCTACACCTTC
CSARDTGANYGYTF
>TRBJ1-6|TRBV4-3|NA|few
TGCGCCAGCAGCCAAGGAGCTGGGGGGAGGTATAATTCACCCCTCCACTTT
CASSQGAGGRYNSPLHF
>TRBJ2-2|TRBV18|NA|NA
TGTGCCAGCTCACCAGAGTGGGGAGACACCGGGGAGCTGTTTTTT
CASSPEWGDTGELFF
>TRBJ2-5|TRBV27|NA|NA
TGTGCCAGCAGTTTGGTAGCAATCTACCAAGGGATCCAGTACTTC
CASSLVAIYQGIQYF
>TRBJ2-3|TRBV19|TRBD2|NA
TGTGCCAGTAGGAATAGCGGGGGTGGAGATACGCAGTATTTT
CASRNSGGGDTQYF
>TRBJ2-7|TRBV7-9|TRBD2|few
TGTGCCAGCAGCTTAGTGCTAGCGGGAAACTACGAGCAGTACTTC
CASSLVLAGNYEQYF
>TRBJ2-5|TRBV6-5|NA|many
TGTGCCAGCAGTTACTCTGGTGGAGTCGAGACCCAGTACTTC
CASSYSGGVETQYF
>TRBJ2-7|TRBV7-2|TRBD2|few
TGTGCCAGCAGCTTAGGCCGAGCGGGGGGGAACGAGCAGTACTTC
CASSLGRAGGNEQYF
>TRBJ2-3|TRBV27|NA|many
TGTGCCAGCAGGTCAGGATCATACACAGATACGCAGTATTTT
CASRSGSYTDTQYF
>TRBJ2-7|TRBV10-3|TRBD2|NA
TGTGCCATCCGAGTGACTAGCGCCTACGAGCAGTACTTC
CAIRVTSAYEQYF
>TRBJ2-7|TRBV6-1|NA|few
TGTGCCACCAGGTCAGAGAGGGCTTTCTACGAGCAGTACTTC
CATRSERAFYEQYF
>TRBJ1-5|TRBV19|NA|once
TGTGCCAGTAGTCTACAGCTATTCCATAGCAATAAGCCCCAGCATTTT
CASSLQLFHSNKPQHF
>TRBJ2-5|TRBV6-1|TRBD2|many
TGTGCCAGCATCCCCAGCGGGACTCACGGGGAGACCCAGTACTTC
CASIPSGTHGETQYF
>TRBJ1-1|TRBV29-1|NA|few
TGCAGCGTTGCGGGGGAATTGGGCACTGAAGCTTTCTTT
CSVAGELGTEAFF
>TRBJ2-1|TRBV5-4|TRBD2|NA
TGTGCCAGCAGCCCCCATGATAGCGGGAGCCAGTTCTTC
CASSPHDSGSQFF
>TRBJ1-2|TRBV28|TRBD1|few
TGTGCCAGCAGTTTATGGGCAGGGGGACCTAACTATGGCTACACCTTC
CASSLWAGGPNYGYTF
>TRBJ2-3|TRBV4-1|TRBD1|NA
TGCGCCAGCAGCCAAGAGAGGGGGCGGGCAGATACGCAGTATTTT
CASSQERGRADTQYF
>TRBJ2-4|TRBV3-1|NA|NA
TGTGCCAGCAGCCAAGCCAGACCCAGGAACATTCAGTACTTC
CASSQARPRNIQYF
>TRBJ2-7|TRBV7-9|NA|NA
TGTGCCAGCAGCTCTCCCTCGGGACTTTCCTACGAGCAGTACTTC
CASSSPSGLSYEQYF
>TRBJ2-7|TRBV27|NA|NA
TGTGCCAGCAGTTTCGGCAGCTCTTACGAGAAGTACTTC
CASSFGSSYEKYF
>TRBJ2-5|TRBV11-2|NA|NA
TGTGCCAGCAGATCAACCTTCACAGGGGAGACCCAGTACTTC
CASRSTFTGETQYF
>TRBJ2-3|TRBV20-1|TRBD2|few
TGCAGTGCCCCGCCGGGACTAGCGGGGGGAGATACGCAGTATTTT
CSAPPGLAGGDTQYF
>TRBJ1-5|TRBV20-1|NA|NA
TGCAGTGCCCAAACCTCCCGGACGATCAATCAGCCCCAGCATTTT
CSAQTSRTINQPQHF
>TRBJ2-1|TRBV6-2/TRBV6-3|NA|many
TGTGCCAGCAGTAGCCGCGCAAATGAGCAGTTCTTC
CASSSRANEQFF
>TRBJ1-1|TRBV7-8|NA|NA
TGTGCCAGCAGCTTAGACAGTGAAACAGCTTTCTTT
CASSLDSETAFF
>TRBJ2-7|TRBV4-3|NA|NA
TGCGCCAGCAGCCAAGACAAGTCCGGGGACGAGCAGTACTTC
CASSQDKSGDEQYF
>TRBJ2-1|TRBV6-2/TRBV6-3|NA|many
TGTGCCAGCAGTTACGTTAGGAACAATGAGCAGTTCTTC
CASSYVRNNEQFF
>TRBJ2-3|TRBV11-2|TRBD2|NA
TGTGCCAGCAGCCCAAGCGGGGCATGGGAGACCCAGTACTTT
CASSPSGAWETQYF
>TRBJ2-1|TRBV10-3|NA|once
TGTGCCATCAGGAGTGGGGGGGCTGATGAGCAGTTCTTC
CAIRSGGADEQFF
>TRBJ2-7|TRBV5-4|NA|NA
TGTGCCAGCAGCTTGGACGGTGAGCGGAGCTCCTACGAGCAGTACTTC
CASSLDGERSSYEQYF
>TRBJ2-1|TRBV6-1|NA|many
TGTGCCAGCAGTCCTATTTATGGCTCCTACAATGAGCAGTTCTTC
CASSPIYGSYNEQFF
>TRBJ2-7|TRBV5-4|TRBD1|NA
TGTGCCAGCAGCTTGGGTCCGGGACAGAGATTCTACGAGCAGTACTTC
CASSLGPGQRFYEQYF
>TRBJ2-5|TRBV29-1|NA|NA
TGCAGCGTTGTGACAGACCAAGAGACCCAGTACTTC
CSVVTDQETQYF
>TRBJ2-3|TRBV29-1|TRBD2|NA
TGCAGCGTCGCCCCGACTAGCGACACAGATACGCAGTATTTT
CSVAPTSDTDTQYF
>TRBJ2-1|TRBV6-5|TRBD1|many
TGTGCCAGCAGTTACTCAGGGACAGAGAATGAGCAGTTCTTC
CASSYSGTENEQFF
>TRBJ1-1|TRBV15|NA|few
TGTGCCACCAGCCTTGGGGCAGGGCGGTTCCCCGCTGAAGCTTTCTTT
CATSLGAGRFPAEAFF
>TRBJ2-3|TRBV4-1|NA|once
TGCGCCAGCAGCCAAGAGTCAGGGACGGAGCCAGATACGCAGTATTTT
CASSQESGTEPDTQYF
>TRBJ2-7|TRBV20-1|TRBD2|NA
TGCAGTGCTGGTTCTAGCGGGAGGTGGGGCGAGCAGTACTTC
CSAGSSGRWGEQYF
>TRBJ2-2|TRBV12-3/TRBV12-4|TRBD1|NA
TGTGCCAGCAGTTTTGGCAGCGGAACAGGGGCCGGGGAGCTGTTTTTT
CASSFGSGTGAGELFF
>TRBJ2-7|TRBV6-1|TRBD2|many
TGTGCCAGCAGTGCGCTAGCGGGAGGCTACGAGCAGTACTTC
CASSALAGGYEQYF